Listed below are T cell receptor beta chains from one sample, sequenced in a study of T-cell memory formation after mild COVID-19. MiXCR, run by TCRdb on the 5' RACE reads, gives a single entry per CDR3 protein. Among about 39,000 distinct CDR3 sequences listed, 5% to 7% were seen once. The source material was PBMCs or a T cell subset sorted from them (not recorded which). The receptors were gathered from an adult who had mild COVID-19 (a few samples of this study predate the infection). Cell type and time point are not known. Each CDR3 is given with its conserved first and last residue. The order of the fields is CDR3 length, V gene, D gene, clone size, J gene, CDR3 protein, CDR3 DNA. A D gene is named only where the DNA matches it firmly. Clone size is shown for a subset of rows, as once, few, many or a class of expanded clone.

length: 14; V: TRBV20-1; D: -; size: -; J: TRBJ1-4; CDR3: CSARDGGGHEKLFF; DNA: TGCAGTGCTAGAGACGGGGGAGGACATGAAAAACTGTTTTTT
length: 12; V: TRBV5-1; D: -; size: few; J: TRBJ2-5; CDR3: CASSLQGETQYF; DNA: TGCGCCAGCAGCCTGCAGGGGGAGACCCAGTACTTC
length: 16; V: TRBV4-2; D: -; size: few; J: TRBJ2-1; CDR3: CASNRRDTEMYNEQFF; DNA: TGTGCCAGCAACCGGAGGGACACCGAAATGTACAATGAGCAGTTCTTC
length: 14; V: TRBV6-5; D: -; size: few; J: TRBJ2-4; CDR3: CATTGGLAKNIQYF; DNA: TGTGCCACCACCGGGGGCCTAGCCAAAAACATTCAGTACTTC
length: 15; V: TRBV7-3; D: -; size: few; J: TRBJ1-2; CDR3: CASSRPGTPDYGYTF; DNA: TGTGCCAGCAGCCGGCCCGGGACACCAGACTATGGCTACACCTTC
length: 17; V: TRBV3-1; D: TRBD2; size: many; J: TRBJ2-1; CDR3: CASSQEGTSGSRNEQFF; DNA: TGTGCCAGCAGCCAAGAGGGGACTAGCGGGAGTCGGAATGAGCAGTTCTTC
length: 16; V: TRBV7-6; D: TRBD2; size: few; J: TRBJ2-7; CDR3: CASSPRRAGGAYEQYF; DNA: TGTGCCAGCAGCCCTCGGCGAGCGGGAGGGGCCTACGAGCAGTACTTC
length: 16; V: TRBV20-1; D: -; size: -; J: TRBJ2-2; CDR3: CSARDIGTRGTGELFF; DNA: TGCAGTGCTAGAGATATAGGAACTAGGGGCACCGGGGAGCTGTTTTTT
length: 14; V: TRBV11-2; D: -; size: few; J: TRBJ1-5; CDR3: CASSLTASNQPQHF; DNA: TGTGCCAGCAGCTTAACAGCTAGCAATCAGCCCCAGCATTTT
length: 12; V: TRBV6-5; D: -; size: many; J: TRBJ2-1; CDR3: CASYGQVNEQFF; DNA: TGTGCCAGTTATGGGCAGGTTAACGAGCAGTTCTTC
length: 13; V: TRBV6-1; D: -; size: many; J: TRBJ1-3; CDR3: CASSGATGNTIYF; DNA: TGTGCCAGCAGTGGGGCGACTGGAAACACCATATATTTT
length: 15; V: TRBV6-2/TRBV6-3; D: -; size: few; J: TRBJ1-5; CDR3: CASSYSSADGRPQHF; DNA: TGTGCCAGCAGTTACTCCTCGGCCGATGGGCGGCCCCAGCATTTT
length: 17; V: TRBV5-6; D: TRBD1; size: many; J: TRBJ2-5; CDR3: CASSRGWGQGEEETQYF; DNA: TGTGCCAGCAGCCGAGGGTGGGGACAGGGTGAGGAGGAGACCCAGTACTTC
length: 14; V: TRBV4-2; D: -; size: -; J: TRBJ1-1; CDR3: CASSKERARTEAFF; DNA: TGTGCCAGCAGCAAAGAAAGGGCGCGGACTGAAGCTTTCTTT
length: 17; V: TRBV27; D: TRBD2; size: many; J: TRBJ2-1; CDR3: CASSHALNSGGAAEQFF; DNA: TGTGCCAGCAGCCACGCCCTGAATAGCGGGGGGGCGGCTGAGCAGTTCTTC
length: 18; V: TRBV5-1; D: -; size: -; J: TRBJ1-4; CDR3: CASSWDAMLTGSIEKLFF; DNA: TGCGCCAGCAGCTGGGACGCAATGCTAACAGGGTCGATCGAGAAACTGTTTTTT
length: 15; V: TRBV12-3/TRBV12-4; D: -; size: many; J: TRBJ1-3; CDR3: CASSLGASTGNTIYF; DNA: TGTGCCAGCAGTTTAGGCGCCAGCACTGGAAACACCATATATTTT
length: 13; V: TRBV6-5; D: -; size: many; J: TRBJ2-3; CDR3: CASRSDLTDTQYF; DNA: TGTGCCAGCCGGTCTGATCTGACAGATACGCAGTATTTT
length: 14; V: TRBV20-1; D: -; size: many; J: TRBJ1-1; CDR3: CSAPAGGPGTEAFF; DNA: TGCAGTGCTCCGGCGGGGGGGCCGGGGACTGAAGCTTTCTTT
length: 13; V: TRBV29-1; D: -; size: once; J: TRBJ1-1; CDR3: CSARTLTNTEAFF; DNA: TGCAGCGCTCGGACACTTACGAACACTGAAGCTTTCTTT
length: 16; V: TRBV7-2; D: TRBD1; size: -; J: TRBJ1-4; CDR3: CASSFQQGLANEKLFF; DNA: TGTGCCAGCAGCTTCCAACAGGGGTTGGCTAATGAAAAACTGTTTTTT
length: 15; V: TRBV5-1; D: TRBD2; size: many; J: TRBJ2-1; CDR3: CASSYRTSGIPEQFF; DNA: TGCGCCAGCAGCTATAGGACTAGCGGGATCCCTGAGCAGTTCTTC
length: 15; V: TRBV7-2; D: TRBD1; size: many; J: TRBJ2-3; CDR3: CASSLMGQGTDTQYF; DNA: TGTGCCAGCAGCTTAATGGGACAGGGAACAGATACGCAGTATTTT
length: 15; V: TRBV9; D: -; size: many; J: TRBJ2-1; CDR3: CASSVGDGFRDEQFF; DNA: TGTGCCAGCAGCGTAGGAGACGGATTTCGCGATGAGCAGTTCTTC
length: 12; V: TRBV27; D: TRBD1; size: many; J: TRBJ1-1; CDR3: CASSRPGQEAFF; DNA: TGTGCCAGCAGCCGACCGGGACAGGAAGCTTTCTTT
length: 15; V: TRBV18; D: TRBD1; size: many; J: TRBJ1-1; CDR3: CASSHGQGLNTEAFF; DNA: TGTGCCAGCTCACACGGACAGGGTTTGAACACTGAAGCTTTCTTT
length: 20; V: TRBV18; D: TRBD2; size: many; J: TRBJ2-3; CDR3: CASSPVWTSGRASFADTQYF; DNA: TGTGCCAGCTCACCGGTTTGGACTAGCGGGAGGGCCAGCTTCGCAGATACGCAGTATTTT
length: 14; V: TRBV6-2/TRBV6-3; D: TRBD2; size: many; J: TRBJ2-5; CDR3: CASRTLAGAETQYF; DNA: TGTGCCAGCAGAACTCTAGCGGGAGCGGAGACCCAGTACTTC
length: 13; V: TRBV19; D: -; size: many; J: TRBJ2-2; CDR3: CASSTRTTGELFF; DNA: TGTGCCAGTAGTACGAGGACAACCGGGGAGCTGTTTTTT
length: 12; V: TRBV6-5; D: -; size: few; J: TRBJ2-3; CDR3: CASSQSGVTQYF; DNA: TGTGCCAGCTCCCAAAGTGGGGTTACGCAGTATTTT
length: 18; V: TRBV4-1; D: TRBD1; size: few; J: TRBJ2-4; CDR3: CASSQEGTELLAKNIQYF; DNA: TGCGCCAGCAGCCAAGAGGGGACAGAGCTACTAGCCAAAAACATTCAGTACTTC
length: 13; V: TRBV5-5; D: -; size: -; J: TRBJ2-5; CDR3: CASRLTPWETQYF; DNA: TGTGCCAGCAGACTTACGCCCTGGGAGACCCAGTACTTC
length: 16; V: TRBV12-3/TRBV12-4; D: TRBD1; size: many; J: TRBJ1-5; CDR3: CASSLFGQGLGQPQHF; DNA: TGTGCCAGCAGTTTATTTGGACAGGGCTTAGGTCAGCCCCAGCATTTT
length: 13; V: TRBV18; D: -; size: many; J: TRBJ2-5; CDR3: CASSPTVQETQYF; DNA: TGTGCCAGCTCACCCACCGTACAAGAGACCCAGTACTTC
length: 15; V: TRBV7-9; D: TRBD2; size: -; J: TRBJ2-7; CDR3: CASSPLGLAASEQYF; DNA: TGTGCCAGCAGCCCCCTGGGACTAGCGGCCAGCGAGCAGTACTTC
length: 16; V: TRBV18; D: TRBD2; size: -; J: TRBJ2-3; CDR3: CASSPTSGSITDTQYF; DNA: TGTGCCAGCTCACCGACTAGCGGGAGTATCACAGATACGCAGTATTTT
length: 16; V: TRBV24-1; D: TRBD1; size: few; J: TRBJ1-5; CDR3: CATSLGGTGSNQPQHF; DNA: TGTGCCACCAGCCTGGGTGGGACAGGGAGCAATCAGCCCCAGCATTTT
length: 16; V: TRBV14; D: -; size: few; J: TRBJ2-5; CDR3: CASSQGDRRRGETQYF; DNA: TGTGCCAGCAGCCAGGGGGACCGCCGGAGGGGAGAGACCCAGTACTTC
length: 12; V: TRBV27; D: -; size: few; J: TRBJ1-5; CDR3: CASSRPNQPQHF; DNA: TGTGCCAGCAGCCGACCCAATCAGCCCCAGCATTTT
length: 14; V: TRBV10-2; D: -; size: -; J: TRBJ2-7; CDR3: CASSEPSYSYEQYF; DNA: TGCGCAAGCAGTGAGCCGAGTTACTCCTACGAGCAGTACTTC
length: 15; V: TRBV11-2; D: TRBD1; size: few; J: TRBJ2-7; CDR3: CASSISRGQFYEQYF; DNA: TGTGCCAGCAGCATCTCCCGGGGACAGTTCTACGAGCAGTACTTC
length: 15; V: TRBV7-9; D: TRBD2; size: many; J: TRBJ2-2; CDR3: CASSPTSGNTGELFF; DNA: TGTGCCAGCAGCCCGACTAGCGGGAACACCGGGGAGCTGTTTTTT
length: 14; V: TRBV4-1; D: -; size: -; J: TRBJ1-1; CDR3: CASSQGSVNTEAFF; DNA: TGCGCCAGCAGCCAAGGATCGGTGAACACTGAAGCTTTCTTT
length: 12; V: TRBV30; D: -; size: few; J: TRBJ2-5; CDR3: CAWSPLLGAQYF; DNA: TGTGCCTGGTCCCCCCTACTTGGGGCCCAGTACTTC
length: 16; V: TRBV12-3/TRBV12-4; D: -; size: -; J: TRBJ1-6; CDR3: CASRTGGQIISSPLHF; DNA: TGTGCCAGCAGAACCGGGGGGCAAATAATTAGTTCACCCCTCCACTTT
length: 17; V: TRBV4-1; D: TRBD1; size: many; J: TRBJ1-5; CDR3: CASSQLQGARGNQPQHF; DNA: TGCGCCAGCAGCCAACTTCAGGGGGCGCGGGGTAATCAGCCCCAGCATTTT
length: 14; V: TRBV5-1; D: TRBD1; size: many; J: TRBJ1-1; CDR3: CASSIQGVNTEAFF; DNA: TGCGCCAGCAGCATACAGGGGGTGAACACTGAAGCTTTCTTT
length: 13; V: TRBV9; D: -; size: -; J: TRBJ1-1; CDR3: CASSVDLGTEAFF; DNA: TGTGCCAGCAGCGTAGACCTGGGCACTGAAGCTTTCTTT
length: 15; V: TRBV4-2; D: TRBD1; size: many; J: TRBJ2-7; CDR3: CASSREPQGAGEQYF; DNA: TGTGCCAGCAGCCGAGAACCACAGGGGGCGGGTGAGCAGTACTTC
length: 15; V: TRBV24-1; D: -; size: few; J: TRBJ2-3; CDR3: CATSAQAIGTDTQYF; DNA: TGTGCCACCAGTGCACAGGCGATCGGCACAGATACGCAGTATTTT
length: 15; V: TRBV7-8; D: -; size: many; J: TRBJ2-1; CDR3: CASSPTAPGYNEQFF; DNA: TGTGCCAGCAGCCCTACGGCACCGGGCTACAATGAGCAGTTCTTC
length: 13; V: TRBV12-3/TRBV12-4; D: TRBD1; size: -; J: TRBJ1-2; CDR3: CATWTGFRYGYTF; DNA: TGTGCCACCTGGACAGGGTTTCGTTATGGCTACACCTTC
length: 20; V: TRBV4-1; D: TRBD1; size: -; J: TRBJ2-7; CDR3: CASSQPYPGTGLPSSYEQYF; DNA: TGCGCCAGCAGCCAGCCCTACCCCGGGACAGGGCTCCCTAGCTCCTACGAGCAGTACTTC
length: 17; V: TRBV7-9; D: -; size: many; J: TRBJ2-3; CDR3: CASSSWTDPTSTDTQYF; DNA: TGTGCCAGCAGCTCCTGGACAGATCCAACTAGCACAGATACGCAGTATTTT
length: 16; V: TRBV5-1; D: -; size: many; J: TRBJ2-3; CDR3: CASSLTGAGVADTQYF; DNA: TGCGCCAGCAGTTTAACCGGGGCCGGAGTCGCAGATACGCAGTATTTT
length: 15; V: TRBV4-1; D: -; size: -; J: TRBJ2-1; CDR3: CASTHSRGAYNEQFF; DNA: TGCGCCAGCACCCACTCTAGGGGAGCCTACAATGAGCAGTTCTTC
length: 14; V: TRBV2; D: TRBD1; size: few; J: TRBJ1-2; CDR3: CASSGTGRIDGYTF; DNA: TGTGCCAGCAGCGGGACAGGGAGGATCGATGGCTACACCTTC
length: 13; V: TRBV9; D: -; size: many; J: TRBJ2-1; CDR3: CASSVAGYNEQFF; DNA: TGTGCCAGCAGCGTGGCGGGGTACAATGAGCAGTTCTTC
length: 18; V: TRBV4-1; D: -; size: -; J: TRBJ1-2; CDR3: CASSQDGGGTHQGYGYTF; DNA: TGCGCCAGCAGCCAAGATGGGGGGGGCACCCACCAGGGCTATGGCTACACCTTC
length: 15; V: TRBV7-2; D: -; size: -; J: TRBJ1-5; CDR3: CASSLRWGPDQPQHF; DNA: TGTGCCAGCAGCTTAAGGTGGGGGCCTGATCAGCCACAGCATTTT